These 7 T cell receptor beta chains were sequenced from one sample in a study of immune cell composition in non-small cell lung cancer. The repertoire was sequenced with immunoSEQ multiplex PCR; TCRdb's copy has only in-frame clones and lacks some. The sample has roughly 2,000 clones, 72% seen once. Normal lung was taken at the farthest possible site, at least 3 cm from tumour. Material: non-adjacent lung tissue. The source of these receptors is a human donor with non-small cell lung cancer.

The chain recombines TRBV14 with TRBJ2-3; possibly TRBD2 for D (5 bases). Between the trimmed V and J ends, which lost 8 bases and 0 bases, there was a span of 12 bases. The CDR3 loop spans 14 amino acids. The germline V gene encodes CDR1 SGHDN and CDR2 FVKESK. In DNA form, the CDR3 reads TGTGCCAGCGGGAGACAATCTAGCACAGATACGCAGTATTTT. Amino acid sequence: CASGRQSSTDTQYF.

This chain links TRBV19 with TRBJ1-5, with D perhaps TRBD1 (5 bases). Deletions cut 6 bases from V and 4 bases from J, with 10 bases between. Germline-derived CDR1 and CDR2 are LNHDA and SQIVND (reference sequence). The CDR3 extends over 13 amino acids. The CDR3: CASSPGLNQPQHF. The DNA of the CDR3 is TGTGCCAGTAGCCCAGGGCTGAATCAGCCCCAGCATTTT.

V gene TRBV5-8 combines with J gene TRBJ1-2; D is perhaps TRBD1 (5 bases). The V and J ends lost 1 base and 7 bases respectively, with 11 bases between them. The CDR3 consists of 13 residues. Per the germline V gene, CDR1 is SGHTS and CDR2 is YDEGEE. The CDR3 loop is CASSLWDSSGYTF. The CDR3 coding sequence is TGTGCCAGCAGCTTGTGGGACTCTAGTGGCTACACCTTC.

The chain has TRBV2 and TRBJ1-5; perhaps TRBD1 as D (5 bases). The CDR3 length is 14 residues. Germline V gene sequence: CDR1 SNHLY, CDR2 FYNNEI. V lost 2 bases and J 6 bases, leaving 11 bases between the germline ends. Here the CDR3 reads CASSENQGSQPQHF. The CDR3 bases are TGTGCCAGCAGTGAAAACCAGGGTAGTCAGCCCCAGCATTTT.

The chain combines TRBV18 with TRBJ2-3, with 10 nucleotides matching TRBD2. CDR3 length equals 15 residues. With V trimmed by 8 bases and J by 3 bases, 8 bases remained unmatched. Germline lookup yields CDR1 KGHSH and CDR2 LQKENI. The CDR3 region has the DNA TGTGCCAGCACAACACTAGCGGGGACAACAGATACGCAGTATTTT. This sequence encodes CASTTLAGTTDTQYF.

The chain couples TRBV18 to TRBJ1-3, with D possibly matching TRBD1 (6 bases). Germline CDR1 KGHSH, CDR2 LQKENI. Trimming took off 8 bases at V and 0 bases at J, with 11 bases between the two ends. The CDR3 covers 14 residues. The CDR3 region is CASALGASGNTIYF. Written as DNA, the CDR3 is TGTGCCAGCGCCCTGGGGGCCTCTGGAAACACCATATATTTT. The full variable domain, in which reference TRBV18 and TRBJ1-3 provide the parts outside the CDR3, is NAGVMQNPRHLVRRRGQEARLRCSPMKGHSHVYWYRQLPEEGLKFMVYLQKENIIDESGMPKERFSAEFPKEGPSILRIQQVVRGDSAAYFCASALGASGNTIYFGEGSWLTVV.

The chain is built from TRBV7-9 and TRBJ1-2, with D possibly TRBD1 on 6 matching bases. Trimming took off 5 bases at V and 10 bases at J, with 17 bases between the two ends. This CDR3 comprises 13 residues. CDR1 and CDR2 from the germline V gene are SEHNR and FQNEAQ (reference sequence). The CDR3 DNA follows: TGTGCCAGCAGCCCCCCCGGTCAGGGGTCCTACACCTTC. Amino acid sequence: CASSPPGQGSYTF.